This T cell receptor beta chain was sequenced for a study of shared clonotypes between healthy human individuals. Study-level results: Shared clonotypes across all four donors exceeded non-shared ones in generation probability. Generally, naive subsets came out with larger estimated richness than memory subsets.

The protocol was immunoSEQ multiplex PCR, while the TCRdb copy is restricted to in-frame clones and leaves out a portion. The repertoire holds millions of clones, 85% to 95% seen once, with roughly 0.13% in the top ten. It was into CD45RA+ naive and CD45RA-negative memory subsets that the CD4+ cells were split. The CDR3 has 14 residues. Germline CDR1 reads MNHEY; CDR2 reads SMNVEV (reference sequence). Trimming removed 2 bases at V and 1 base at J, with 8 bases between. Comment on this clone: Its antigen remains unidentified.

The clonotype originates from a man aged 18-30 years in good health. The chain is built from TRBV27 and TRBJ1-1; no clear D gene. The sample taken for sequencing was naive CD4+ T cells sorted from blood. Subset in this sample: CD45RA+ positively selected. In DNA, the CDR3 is TGTGCCAGCAGTTTAGCACACACGAACACTGAAGCTTTCTTT. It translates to CASSLAHTNTEAFF.